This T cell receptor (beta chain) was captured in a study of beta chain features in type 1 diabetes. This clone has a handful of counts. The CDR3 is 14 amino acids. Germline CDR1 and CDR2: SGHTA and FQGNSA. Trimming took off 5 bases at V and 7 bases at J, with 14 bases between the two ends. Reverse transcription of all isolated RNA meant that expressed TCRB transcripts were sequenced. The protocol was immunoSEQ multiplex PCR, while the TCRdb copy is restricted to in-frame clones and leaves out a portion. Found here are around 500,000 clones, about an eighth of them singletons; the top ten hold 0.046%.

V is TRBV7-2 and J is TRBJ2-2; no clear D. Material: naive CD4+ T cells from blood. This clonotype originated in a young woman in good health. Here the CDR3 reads CASSATQADGELFF. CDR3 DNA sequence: TGTGCCAGCAGCGCCACCCAGGCGGACGGGGAGCTGTTTTTT.